This T cell receptor beta chain was sequenced during a study of response to subunit inactivated influenza vaccine. Points from the study as a whole: Authors proposed each seasonal influenza vaccination draws in few new T cells.

From the RT-PCR reads, TCRdb called clonotypes with MiXCR, one entry per CDR3 protein. The table includes around 540,000 distinct CDR3 sequences, 12% detected once. This clonotype was seen repeatedly, ten times or more. The antigen remains undetermined. CDR1 and CDR2 (germline): SEHNR, FQNEAQ (reference sequence). V lost 5 bases and J 2 bases, leaving 16 bases between the germline ends. The CDR3 extends over 15 amino acids. The receptor was isolated from a man in his forties or fifties who received an inactivated influenza vaccine. This chain links TRBV7-9 with TRBJ2-7; unclear D gene. The input for sequencing was PBMCs from blood, taken on the day of vaccination. CDR3 nucleotides: TGTGCCAGCAGCCCCCATGTTTCGCAGCCCTACGAGCAGTACTTC. Residues: CASSPHVSQPYEQYF.